This is a list of T cell receptor beta chains from one sample in a study of early T cells in non-severe SARS-CoV-2 infection. Each CDR3 protein gets one entry after TCRdb re-called the 5' RACE reads with MiXCR. In the table there are fewer than 55,000 distinct CDR3 sequences, 9% to 9.5% of which are singletons. Sequences were obtained from whole blood. The receptors were gathered from an adult who was a healthcare worker with PCR-confirmed SARS-CoV-2 infection or an uninfected control (not recorded which). Each CDR3 is given with its conserved first and last residue. The D gene is left open where the match is weak. A clone size is listed for some rows: how often the clone was seen (once, few, many), or a class if it is expanded.

j_call d_call cdr3_length clone_size v_call cdr3_aa cdr3_nt
TRBJ2-7 . 13 many TRBV20-1 CSARRPSSYEQYF TGCAGTGCTAGAAGGCCCAGCTCCTACGAGCAGTACTTC
TRBJ2-1 TRBD2 15 . TRBV3-1 CASSPTLAGGREQFF TGTGCCAGCAGCCCCACACTAGCGGGAGGGCGGGAGCAGTTCTTC
TRBJ2-2 . 13 many TRBV20-1 CSARSRATGELFF TGCAGTGCTAGAAGCAGGGCCACCGGGGAGCTGTTTTTT
TRBJ1-1 . 17 many TRBV30 CAWSVFTVFGGHNEAFF TGTGCCTGGAGTGTGTTCACAGTCTTCGGGGGGCACAATGAAGCTTTCTTT
TRBJ1-2 . 14 many TRBV5-1 CASSLNGANYGYTF TGCGCCAGCAGCTTGAACGGAGCTAACTATGGCTACACCTTC
TRBJ2-7 TRBD2 16 many TRBV12-3/TRBV12-4 CASSRRVAGVSYEQYF TGTGCCAGCAGTCGACGTGTAGCGGGAGTGTCCTACGAGCAGTACTTC
TRBJ2-2 . 15 many TRBV25-1 CASSEFQGPTGELFF TGTGCCAGCAGTGAATTCCAGGGGCCCACCGGGGAGCTGTTTTTT
TRBJ2-7 . 14 many TRBV20-1 CSASWRGSSYEQYF TGCAGTGCTAGTTGGCGGGGAAGCTCCTACGAGCAGTACTTC
TRBJ2-7 TRBD1 14 . TRBV29-1 CSVAGQTPSYEQYF TGCAGCGTTGCGGGACAGACTCCATCCTACGAGCAGTACTTC
TRBJ2-1 . 15 many TRBV6-2/TRBV6-3 CAIAGFTAPYNEQFF TGTGCCATCGCGGGGTTTACTGCCCCCTACAATGAGCAGTTCTTC
TRBJ2-5 TRBD1 14 many TRBV24-1 CATSEPTGEETQYF TGTGCCACCAGTGAACCGACAGGGGAAGAGACCCAGTACTTC
TRBJ2-1 TRBD2 18 few TRBV4-2 CASSQAPLAGAEAGEQFF TGTGCCAGCAGCCAAGCCCCCTTAGCGGGGGCCGAGGCGGGGGAGCAGTTCTTC
TRBJ2-3 TRBD1 14 many TRBV20-1 CSARVTGVGDTQYF TGCAGTGCTAGAGTCACAGGGGTGGGAGATACGCAGTATTTT
TRBJ1-1 TRBD1 14 few TRBV10-3 CAISGTGLNTEAFF TGTGCCATCAGCGGGACAGGATTGAACACTGAAGCTTTCTTT
TRBJ2-7 TRBD1 16 many TRBV20-1 CSARDIRDRGTYEQYF TGCAGTGCTAGAGATATCCGAGACAGGGGGACCTACGAGCAGTACTTC
TRBJ1-1 . 12 . TRBV20-1 CSARYRASEAFF TGCAGTGCTAGATACCGGGCCTCAGAAGCTTTCTTT
TRBJ2-1 TRBD2 15 many TRBV30 CAWSLLAGSYNEQFF TGTGCCTGGAGCCTACTAGCGGGTTCCTACAATGAGCAGTTCTTC
TRBJ2-7 TRBD2 15 many TRBV7-2 CASTPGRGSSYEQYF TGTGCCAGCACCCCCGGGAGGGGCAGCTCCTACGAGCAGTACTTC
TRBJ1-2 . 13 . TRBV2 CASSDYGNYGYTF TGTGCCAGCAGTGACTACGGAAACTATGGCTACACCTTC
TRBJ1-2 TRBD1 15 many TRBV6-5 CASSYGQGEGYGYTF TGTGCCAGCAGTTATGGACAGGGGGAAGGGTATGGCTACACCTTC
TRBJ1-6 . 12 . TRBV7-2 CASSSDYSPLHF TGTGCCAGCAGCTCCGATTATTCACCCCTCCACTTT
TRBJ1-2 . 13 . TRBV5-1 CASSSEGVAGYTF TGCGCCAGCAGCTCCGAAGGGGTCGCTGGCTACACCTTC
TRBJ2-2 TRBD1 15 many TRBV10-3 CAISEPGQGSGELFF TGTGCCATCAGTGAGCCGGGACAGGGGTCCGGGGAGCTGTTTTTT
TRBJ2-7 . 14 few TRBV7-9 CVSSSDRASYEQYF TGTGTCAGCAGCTCGGACAGAGCCTCCTACGAGCAGTACTTC
TRBJ1-1 . 13 many TRBV29-1 CSVGTRVNTEVFF TGCAGCGTTGGTACCAGGGTGAACACTGAAGTTTTCTTT
TRBJ1-5 TRBD1 15 many TRBV12-3/TRBV12-4 CASREQGALDQPQHF TGTGCCAGCAGGGAACAGGGGGCTCTGGATCAGCCCCAGCATTTT
TRBJ1-2 . 16 . TRBV6-5 CASSYSDGGLSYGYTF TGTGCCAGCAGTTACTCGGATGGGGGGCTCTCCTATGGCTACACCTTC
TRBJ2-4 . 16 many TRBV7-2 CASSFTGGGFKNIQYF TGTGCCAGCAGCTTCACTGGAGGGGGGTTCAAAAACATTCAGTACTTC
TRBJ2-1 TRBD2 18 many TRBV2 CASSPITLAGGRNNEQFF TGTGCCAGCAGTCCAATTACTCTAGCGGGAGGCAGAAACAATGAGCAGTTCTTC
TRBJ1-5 TRBD1 17 many TRBV18 CASSYLSSGTGPLAQHF TGTGCCAGCTCGTATCTATCGTCCGGGACAGGGCCCCTGGCCCAGCATTTT
TRBJ1-2 TRBD1 14 . TRBV28 CASSLKGAAYGYTF TGTGCCAGCAGTTTAAAGGGGGCGGCCTATGGCTACACCTTC
TRBJ2-7 . 14 many TRBV12-3/TRBV12-4 CASSFTGRSYEQYF TGTGCCAGCAGTTTTACGGGCCGCTCCTACGAGCAGTACTTC
TRBJ2-4 TRBD1 13 many TRBV7-8 CASSVTGANIQYF TGTGCCAGCAGCGTAACAGGGGCAAACATTCAGTACTTC
TRBJ2-2 TRBD2 14 many TRBV2 CASHSGDTTGELFF TGTGCCAGCCATAGCGGGGACACAACCGGGGAGCTGTTTTTT
TRBJ2-4 TRBD2 18 many TRBV10-2 CASSERGLAGGYKNIQYF TGCGCCAGCAGTGAGCGGGGGCTAGCGGGAGGGTACAAAAACATTCAGTACTTC
TRBJ1-5 TRBD1 16 few TRBV19 CASSLGSGTGRKPQHF TGTGCCAGTAGTTTGGGGTCCGGGACAGGGAGAAAGCCCCAGCATTTT
TRBJ2-2 . 15 many TRBV20-1 CSARDRRQGGGELFF TGCAGTGCTAGAGATCGTCGGCAGGGTGGCGGGGAGCTGTTTTTT